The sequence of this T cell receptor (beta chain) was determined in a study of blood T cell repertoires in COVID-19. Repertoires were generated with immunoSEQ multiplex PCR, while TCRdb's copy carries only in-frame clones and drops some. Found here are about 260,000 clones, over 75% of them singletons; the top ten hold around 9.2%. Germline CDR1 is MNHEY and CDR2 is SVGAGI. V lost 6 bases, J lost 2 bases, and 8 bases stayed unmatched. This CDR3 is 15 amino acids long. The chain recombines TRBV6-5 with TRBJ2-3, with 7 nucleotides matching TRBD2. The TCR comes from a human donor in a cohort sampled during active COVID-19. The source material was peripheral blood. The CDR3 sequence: CASRRSGADTDTQYF. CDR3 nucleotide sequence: TGTGCCAGCAGGCGCAGCGGGGCAGACACAGATACGCAGTATTTT.